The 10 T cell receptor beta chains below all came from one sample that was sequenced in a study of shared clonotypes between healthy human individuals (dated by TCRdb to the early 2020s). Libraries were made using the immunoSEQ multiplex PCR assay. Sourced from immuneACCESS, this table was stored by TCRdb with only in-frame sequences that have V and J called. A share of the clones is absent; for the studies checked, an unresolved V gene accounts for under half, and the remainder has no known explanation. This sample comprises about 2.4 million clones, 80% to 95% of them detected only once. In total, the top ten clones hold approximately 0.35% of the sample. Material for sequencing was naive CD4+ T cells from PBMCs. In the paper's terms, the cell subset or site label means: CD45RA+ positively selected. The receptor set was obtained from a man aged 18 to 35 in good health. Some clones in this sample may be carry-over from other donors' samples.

CDR3 sequence: CASSSADRVGYTF. The CDR3 DNA sequence: TGTGCCAGCAGTTCCGCGGACAGGGTCGGCTACACCTTC. The J gene is TRBJ1-2, the V gene TRBV6-5, with 8 bases fitting TRBD1. This CDR3 spans 13 amino acids. The V and J ends lost 4 bases and 8 bases, in that order; junction bases with no gene match: 6. CDR1 is MNHEY and CDR2 is SVGAGI in the germline V gene.

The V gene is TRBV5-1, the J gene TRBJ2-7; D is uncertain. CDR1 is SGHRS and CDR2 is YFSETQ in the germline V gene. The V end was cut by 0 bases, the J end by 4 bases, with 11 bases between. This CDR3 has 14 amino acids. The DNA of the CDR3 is TGCGCCAGCAGCTTGGGAGTGGTCGATTACGAGCAGTACTTC. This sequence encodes CASSLGVVDYEQYF.

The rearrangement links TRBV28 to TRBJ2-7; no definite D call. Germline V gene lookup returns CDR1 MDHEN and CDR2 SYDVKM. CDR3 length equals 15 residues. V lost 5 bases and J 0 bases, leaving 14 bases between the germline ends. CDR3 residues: CASSRLGPSSYEQYF. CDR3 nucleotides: TGTGCCAGCAGTCGGCTAGGCCCCAGCTCCTACGAGCAGTACTTC.

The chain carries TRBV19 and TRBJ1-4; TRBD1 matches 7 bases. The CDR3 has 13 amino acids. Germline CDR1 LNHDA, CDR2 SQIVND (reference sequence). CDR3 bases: TGTGCAGCGGGACAGTGGCCTAATGAAAAACTGTTTTTT. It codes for CAAGQWPNEKLFF.

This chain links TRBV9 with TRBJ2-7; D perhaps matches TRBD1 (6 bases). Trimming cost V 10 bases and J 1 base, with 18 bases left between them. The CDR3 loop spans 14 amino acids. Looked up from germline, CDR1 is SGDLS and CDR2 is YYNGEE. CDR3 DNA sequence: TGTGCCTGCTCTCGACAGGCCGATTCCTACGAGCAGTACTTC. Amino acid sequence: CACSRQADSYEQYF.

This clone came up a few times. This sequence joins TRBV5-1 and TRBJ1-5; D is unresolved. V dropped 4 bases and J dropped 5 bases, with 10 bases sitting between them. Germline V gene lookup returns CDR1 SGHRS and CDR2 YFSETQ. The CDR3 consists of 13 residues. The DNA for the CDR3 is TGCGCCAGCAGCCAAGATCCTCATCAGCCCCAGCATTTT. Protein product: CASSQDPHQPQHF.

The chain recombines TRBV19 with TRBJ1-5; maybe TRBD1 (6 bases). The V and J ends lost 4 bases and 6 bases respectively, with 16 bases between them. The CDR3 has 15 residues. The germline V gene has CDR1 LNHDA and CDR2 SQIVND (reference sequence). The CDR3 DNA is TGTGCCAGTAGTACCCGGGACATCTCAGGTCAGCCCCAGCATTTT. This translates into CASSTRDISGQPQHF. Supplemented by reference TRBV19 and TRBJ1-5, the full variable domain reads DGGITQSPKYLFRKEGQNVTLSCEQNLNHDAMYWYRQDPGQGLRLIYYSQIVNDFQKGDIAEGYSVSREKKESFPLTVTSAQKNPTAFYLCASSTRDISGQPQHFGDGTRLSIL.

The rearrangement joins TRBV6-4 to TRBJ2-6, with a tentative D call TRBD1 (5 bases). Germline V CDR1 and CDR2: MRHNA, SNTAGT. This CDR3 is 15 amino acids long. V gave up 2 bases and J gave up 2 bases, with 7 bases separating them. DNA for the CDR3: TGTGCCAGCAGTGACAGGGGCCCTGGGGCCAACGTCCTGACTTTC. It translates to CASSDRGPGANVLTF.

The CDR3 DNA reads as TGCAGCGTGGGAGCCGGCGGGAACTATGGCTACACCTTC. The encoded protein is CSVGAGGNYGYTF. The V and J genes are TRBV29-1 and TRBJ1-2; D is unclear. V dropped 6 bases and J dropped 2 bases, with 13 bases sitting between them. The CDR3 loop spans 13 amino acids. CDR1 is SQVTM, CDR2 ANQGSEA, per germline.

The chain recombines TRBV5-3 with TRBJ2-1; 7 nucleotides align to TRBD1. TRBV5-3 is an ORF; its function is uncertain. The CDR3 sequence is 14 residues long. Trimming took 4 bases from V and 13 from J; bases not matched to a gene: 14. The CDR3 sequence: CARSPRSHEGGQFF. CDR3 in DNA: TGTGCCAGAAGCCCACGGTCCCATGAAGGGGGCCAGTTCTTC.